This TCR beta chain stems from a study of shared clonotypes between healthy human individuals. As for the study in general: Samples came from a couple of female and a few male donors aged 18 to 49. Each donor had three CD4 naive, three CD4 memory, two CD8 naive and one CD8 memory plate.

Terminally differentiated effector memory CD45RA+ cells were excluded from the naive CD8 cells, which were CD45RO-negative and positively selected for CCR7. TCRdb keeps only in-frame clones here, not all; method: immunoSEQ multiplex PCR. The sample lists about 1,900,000 clones, about 95% occurring once. The CDR3 sequence is 16 residues long. Germline V gene sequence: CDR1 ENHRY, CDR2 SYGVKD. The trim removed 0 bases at V and 7 bases at J, leaving 7 bases unmatched. The rearrangement joins TRBV10-3 to TRBJ2-1, with TRBD2 identical over 9 bases. The clonotype was recovered from a man aged 18 to 35 in good health. Sequenced input: naive CD8+ T cells sorted from blood. The CDR3 DNA follows: TGTGCCATCAGTGAGTCGACGGGGCGGGAGGGAAATGAGCAGTTCTTC. Translated: CAISESTGREGNEQFF.